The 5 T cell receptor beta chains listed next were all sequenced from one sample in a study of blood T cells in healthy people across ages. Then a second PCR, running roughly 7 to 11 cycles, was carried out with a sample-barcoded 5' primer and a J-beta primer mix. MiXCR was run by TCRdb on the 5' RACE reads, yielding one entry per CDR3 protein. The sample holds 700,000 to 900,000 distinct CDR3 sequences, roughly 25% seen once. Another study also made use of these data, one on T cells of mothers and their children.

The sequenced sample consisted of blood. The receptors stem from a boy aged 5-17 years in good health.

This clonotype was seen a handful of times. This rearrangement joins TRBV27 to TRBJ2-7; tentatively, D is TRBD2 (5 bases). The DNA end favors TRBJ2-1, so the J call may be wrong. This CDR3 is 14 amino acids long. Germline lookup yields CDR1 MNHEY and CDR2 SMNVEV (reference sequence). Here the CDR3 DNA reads TGTGCCAGCAGTTTATCGGCTAGCAAATATGAGCAGTTCTTC. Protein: CASSLSASKYEQFF.

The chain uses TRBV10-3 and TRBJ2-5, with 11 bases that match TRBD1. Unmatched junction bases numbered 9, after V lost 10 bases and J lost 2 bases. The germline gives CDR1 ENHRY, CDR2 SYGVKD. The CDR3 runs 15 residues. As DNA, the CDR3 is TGTGCCAGCCAGCCGGGACAGGGGGTTCAAGAGACCCAGTACTTC. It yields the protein CASQPGQGVQETQYF.

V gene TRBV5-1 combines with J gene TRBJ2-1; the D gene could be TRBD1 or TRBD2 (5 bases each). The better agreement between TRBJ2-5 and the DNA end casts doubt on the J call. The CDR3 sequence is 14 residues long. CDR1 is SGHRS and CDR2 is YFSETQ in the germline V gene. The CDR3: CASSSTGTPATQYF. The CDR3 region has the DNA TGCGCCAGCAGCTCTACCGGGACCCCCGCGACCCAGTACTTC.

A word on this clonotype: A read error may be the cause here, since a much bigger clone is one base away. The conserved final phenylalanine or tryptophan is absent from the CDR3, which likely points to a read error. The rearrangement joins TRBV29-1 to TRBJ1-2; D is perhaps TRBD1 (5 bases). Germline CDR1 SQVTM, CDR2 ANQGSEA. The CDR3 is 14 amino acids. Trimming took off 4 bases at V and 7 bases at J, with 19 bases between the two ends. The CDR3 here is CSVGSSGTGAGYTL. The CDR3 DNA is TGCAGCGTTGGCTCCTCCGGCACCGGGGCTGGCTACACCCTC.

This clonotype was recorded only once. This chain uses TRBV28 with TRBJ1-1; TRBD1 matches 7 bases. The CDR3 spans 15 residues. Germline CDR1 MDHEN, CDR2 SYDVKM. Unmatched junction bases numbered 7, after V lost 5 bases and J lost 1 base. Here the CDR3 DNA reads TGTGCCAGCAGTCGACGACAGGGAAAGAACACTGAAGCTTTCTTT. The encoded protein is CASSRRQGKNTEAFF.